The 6 T cell receptor beta chains below come from one sample, sequenced in a study of blood T cell repertoires in COVID-19. Here immunoSEQ multiplex PCR was the method, and the copy in TCRdb shows in-frame clones only, minus some. The table has 300,000 or so clones, 90% seen once; the top ten hold 2% to 3%. The material sequenced was PBMCs or T cells enriched from blood (not recorded which). These receptors were collected from a man aged 60-69 years who had recovered from COVID-19.

The genes are TRBV5-4 and TRBJ2-3; TRBD1 matches 7 bases. The germline V gene encodes CDR1 SGHNT and CDR2 YYREEE (reference sequence). Unmatched junction bases numbered 11, after V lost 4 bases and J lost 3 bases. This CDR3 has 16 amino acids. Here the CDR3 DNA reads TGTGCCAGCAGCCTGGCTGGTGGCAGGGGGACAGATACGCAGTATTTT. Translating gives CASSLAGGRGTDTQYF.

The chain uses TRBV29-1 and TRBJ2-3; TRBD2 agrees at 11 bases. The CDR3 has 16 amino acids. Germline CDR1 and CDR2: SQVTM and ANQGSEA. The V gene end was trimmed by 0 bases and the J gene end by 8 bases; junction bases not matched to a gene: 10. The CDR3 loop is CSVEELAGATTSTQYF. CDR3 DNA: TGCAGCGTTGAAGAACTAGCGGGAGCGACGACGAGTACGCAGTATTTT.

V gene TRBV11-2 combines with J gene TRBJ1-1; D remains unclear. This CDR3 contains 13 residues. V lost 3 bases and J 4 bases, leaving 9 bases between the germline ends. Germline CDR1 reads SGHAT; CDR2 reads FQNNGV. CDR3 residues: CASSLRGFTEAFF. The CDR3 DNA follows: TGTGCCAGCAGCTTGAGAGGGTTCACTGAAGCTTTCTTT.

CDR3 coding DNA: TGTGCCAGCTCACCACGACTAGCGGGAGAGGAAGAGACCCAGTACTTC. As protein: CASSPRLAGEEETQYF. The J gene is TRBJ2-5, the V gene TRBV18, with TRBD2 identical over 12 bases. The V and J ends lost 1 base and 3 bases, in that order; junction bases with no gene match: 3. The CDR3 has 16 residues. Germline V lookup: CDR1 KGHSH, CDR2 LQKENI.

This clone has just one count. The chain couples TRBV5-1 to TRBJ2-2; possible D gene TRBD2, 6 bases. Trimming left V 2 bases short and J 3 bases short, with 11 bases between. Germline V gene lookup returns CDR1 SGHRS and CDR2 YFSETQ. This CDR3 is built from 15 residues. The CDR3 here is CASSLMGGDTGELFF. CDR3 DNA: TGCGCCAGCAGCTTAATGGGGGGTGACACCGGGGAGCTGTTTTTT.

The chain couples TRBV7-2 to TRBJ2-2; TRBD2 is a possible D gene (6 bases). In germline, CDR1 is SGHTA, CDR2 FQGNSA. CDR3 length: 14 amino acids. Between the trimmed V and J ends, which lost 5 bases and 5 bases, there was a span of 12 bases. In DNA form, the CDR3 reads TGTGCCAGCAGCCGGGGCGGGGTTACCGGGGAGCTGTTTTTT. This gives the protein CASSRGGVTGELFF.